Following are 10 T cell receptor beta chains from one sample sequenced in a study of blood T cell repertoires in COVID-19. The data were produced by immunoSEQ multiplex PCR, yet TCRdb's version contains in-frame clones alone and is incomplete. The sample consists of approximately 230,000 clones, around 88% of them appearing once. Source material: peripheral blood. These TCRs come from a woman in her thirties with COVID-19, enrolled during active disease.

This chain uses TRBV6-1 with TRBJ2-1; weak D call: TRBD2 (6 bases). The V and J ends lost 3 bases and 9 bases respectively, with 12 bases between them. Germline CDR1 and CDR2: MNHNS and SASEGT. The CDR3 loop spans 13 amino acids. DNA for the CDR3: TGTGCCAGCAGTGATGATAGGAGGGGTGAGCAGTTCTTC. It specifies CASSDDRRGEQFF.

CDR3 coding DNA: TGCAGTGCTCAGGGGGGAGAGACCCAGTACTTC. Its protein is CSAQGGETQYF. The chain uses TRBV20-1 and TRBJ2-5; D possibly corresponds to TRBD1 (7 bases). In germline, CDR1 is DFQATT, CDR2 SNEGSKA (reference sequence). The CDR3 spans 11 residues. Trimming pared 5 bases from V and 4 bases from J, leaving 8 bases between.

This clone was picked up a small number of times. CDR3 in DNA: TGTGCCAGTAGTATAGATCTATCCAGGGGAAGAGGTACTGAAGCTTTCTTT. Residues: CASSIDLSRGRGTEAFF. The chain couples TRBV19 to TRBJ1-1; tentative D call: TRBD1 (6 bases). Germline V gene sequence: CDR1 LNHDA, CDR2 SQIVND (reference sequence). The CDR3 loop spans 17 amino acids. V gave up 0 bases and J gave up 5 bases, with 19 bases separating them.

The V gene is TRBV11-3, the J gene TRBJ2-3; D perhaps matches TRBD1 (5 bases). There are 20 residues in the CDR3. CDR1 and CDR2 from the germline V gene are SGHNT and YENEEA. V was cut by 1 base and J by 0 bases, with 23 bases left in between. The CDR3 region has the DNA TGTGCCAGCAGCTTAGGTTCGTCGTTTCTGCAGGGTTCTAGCACAGATACGCAGTATTTT. It yields the protein CASSLGSSFLQGSSTDTQYF.

This clone was observed a few times. This chain connects TRBV18 to TRBJ1-6, with 8 bases aligning to TRBD1. The V gene's germline CDR1 is KGHSH and CDR2 LQKENI. The CDR3 spans 15 residues. After removal of 4 bases from V and 10 bases from J, the junction contained 9 bases not matched to a gene. The DNA of the CDR3 is TGTGCCAGCTCACAGGTTGTGGGACAGGAATCACCCCTCCACTTT. This translates into CASSQVVGQESPLHF.

The rearrangement links TRBV7-2 to TRBJ1-5; possibly TRBD1 for D (5 bases). CDR3 length: 16 amino acids. Trimming shortened V by 1 base and J by 0 bases, and 10 bases separated the two germline ends. Germline V gene sequence: CDR1 SGHTA, CDR2 FQGNSA. This CDR3 is CASSLVGGYSNQPQHF. The CDR3 DNA reads TGTGCCAGCAGCTTAGTCGGGGGATATAGCAATCAGCCCCAGCATTTT.

This chain connects TRBV24-1 to TRBJ2-7; 9 bases align to TRBD2. The CDR3 contains 13 residues. Germline values: CDR1 KGHDR, CDR2 SFDVKD. CDR3 bases: TGTGCTAAACCCCCTAGCGGGATGAACGAGCAGTACGTC. Translated: CAKPPSGMNEQYV.

For this clone: The same CDR3 also results from other DNA sequences found in this sample. The V call is TRBV2, the J call TRBJ2-7, with D perhaps matching TRBD1 (5 bases). CDR3 length equals 12 residues. The germline V gene encodes CDR1 SNHLY and CDR2 FYNNEI. V was pared by 6 bases and J by 3 bases, with 9 bases between. The CDR3 protein is CASSRDNYEQYF. The CDR3 bases are TGTGCCAGCAGCAGGGATAACTACGAGCAGTACTTC.

J is TRBJ2-7 and V is TRBV11-2; 7 nucleotides align to TRBD1. J was trimmed by 4 bases and V by 3 bases; bases with no gene match: 9. The CDR3 is 15 amino acids. Germline V gene sequence: CDR1 SGHAT, CDR2 FQNNGV. CDR3 coding DNA: TGTGCCAGCAGCTTGTCGGGACAGATATTTTACGAGCAGTACGTC. Protein sequence: CASSLSGQIFYEQYV.

The V gene is TRBV28, the J gene TRBJ2-1; 7 nucleotides line up with TRBD2. Trimming took 3 bases from V and 15 from J; bases not matched to a gene: 23. The CDR3 covers 17 residues. Per germline, CDR1 MDHEN and CDR2 SYDVKM. This CDR3 is CASSFALRAGEPPRRFF. CDR3 DNA sequence: TGTGCCAGCAGTTTTGCCCTTAGGGCGGGAGAACCCCCACGAAGGTTCTTC.